This T cell receptor (beta chain) appears in the sequencing data of a study of blood T cell repertoires in COVID-19. Study information: Acute and convalescent COVID-19 specimens originated in the United States, Italy and Spain. T cells, B-cell-depleted T cells, or PBMCs supplied cDNA or gDNA.

How the authors handled the data: Researchers report that nucleated cell counts were estimated from reference gene primer amplification. The assay was immunoSEQ multiplex PCR, and TCRdb's table has in-frame clones only and misses some. D and trimming were read from the DNA, whereas the V and J calls and clone size are those reported in that table. This repertoire shows under 200,000 clones, just under 90% found once; its top ten account for roughly 3.6%. The CDR3 contains 15 residues. V gave up 2 bases and J gave up 1 base, with 10 bases separating them. The germline V gene encodes CDR1 ENHRY and CDR2 SYGVKD.

The sample comprised peripheral blood. The chain couples TRBV10-3 to TRBJ2-3; the D is unclear. The sequence came from a man aged 18 to 35 with active or convalescent COVID-19. CDR3 amino acids: CAISEQATGTDTQYF. CDR3 sequence (DNA): TGTGCCATCAGTGAGCAGGCCACAGGCACAGATACGCAGTATTTT.